This is a list of T cell receptor beta chains from one sample in a study of blood T cell repertoires in COVID-19. The method was immunoSEQ multiplex PCR; TCRdb's version includes in-frame clones alone and lacks a portion of them. The data contain roughly 86,000 clones, roughly 80% of them singletons. The sample consisted of peripheral blood. The receptors come from a man aged 55 to 70 with acute or convalescent COVID-19. Each CDR3 is given with its conserved first and last residue. The order of the fields is D gene, V gene, clone size, J gene, CDR3 protein, CDR3 DNA. A D gene is named only where the DNA matches it firmly. A clone size is listed for some rows: how often the clone was seen (once, few, many), or a class if it is expanded.

d_call: -
v_call: TRBV11-2
clone_size: -
j_call: TRBJ1-2
cdr3_aa: CASSLMFEGEGYTF
cdr3_nt: TGTGCCAGCAGCTTGATGTTTGAGGGGGAAGGCTACACCTTC

d_call: -
v_call: TRBV11-2
clone_size: -
j_call: TRBJ1-3
cdr3_aa: CASSRLQGKRNTIYF
cdr3_nt: TGTGCCAGCAGCCGATTGCAGGGGAAGCGAAACACCATATATTTT

d_call: TRBD1
v_call: TRBV6-5
clone_size: once
j_call: TRBJ1-5
cdr3_aa: CASSYGTGFQPQHF
cdr3_nt: TGTGCCAGCAGTTACGGGACAGGGTTTCAGCCCCAGCATTTT

d_call: -
v_call: TRBV11-2
clone_size: -
j_call: TRBJ1-3
cdr3_aa: CASSPAWGVSGNTIYF
cdr3_nt: TGTGCCAGCAGCCCAGCCTGGGGAGTTTCTGGAAACACCATATATTTT

d_call: TRBD1
v_call: TRBV5-4
clone_size: -
j_call: TRBJ1-3
cdr3_aa: CASSPGQGTTGNTIYF
cdr3_nt: TGTGCCAGCAGCCCAGGACAGGGGACTACAGGAAACACCATATATTTT

d_call: -
v_call: TRBV30
clone_size: -
j_call: TRBJ1-6
cdr3_aa: CAWNRQGSSPLHF
cdr3_nt: TGTGCCTGGAATCGTCAGGGGAGTTCACCCCTCCACTTT

d_call: -
v_call: TRBV7-9
clone_size: -
j_call: TRBJ1-2
cdr3_aa: CASSGMGHFYGYTF
cdr3_nt: TGTGCCAGCAGCGGAATGGGACATTTCTATGGCTACACCTTC

d_call: TRBD1
v_call: TRBV5-6
clone_size: -
j_call: TRBJ2-5
cdr3_aa: CASSKGQNLKETQYF
cdr3_nt: TGTGCCAGCAGCAAGGGACAGAACCTTAAAGAGACCCAGTACTTC

d_call: TRBD1
v_call: TRBV7-2
clone_size: -
j_call: TRBJ2-4
cdr3_aa: CASSPDRVANIQYF
cdr3_nt: TGTGCCAGCAGCCCCGACAGGGTCGCGAACATTCAGTACTTC

d_call: TRBD2
v_call: TRBV19
clone_size: -
j_call: TRBJ2-3
cdr3_aa: CASSDSGGTDTQYF
cdr3_nt: TGTGCCAGTAGTGATAGCGGGGGCACAGATACGCAGTATTTT